The clone carrying this T cell receptor beta chain showed up just once. Its antigen is currently unknown. This CDR3 contains 14 residues. The V end was cut by 7 bases, the J end by 7 bases, with 19 bases between. This record comes from a study of blood T cells in healthy people across ages. Study-level results: It was held that the diversity estimates obtained from one million T cells were underestimates.

Combining a sample-barcoded 5' primer with a J-beta primer mix, a second PCR ran for roughly 6 to 12 cycles. Every individual sample yielded 2.5 million or more paired-end reads (each containing CDR3). TCRdb passed the 5' RACE reads through MiXCR, listing each CDR3 protein once. The sample yields over 1,500,000 distinct CDR3 sequences, roughly 52% seen once. The chain combines TRBV12-3 or TRBV12-4 with TRBJ1-2; maybe TRBD1 (5 bases). The source material was blood. The sequence came from a woman aged 40 to 50 in good health. The CDR3 DNA reads TGTGCCAGCACCACCGGGACGGACCTAGGTGGCTACACCTTC. It encodes CASTTGTDLGGYTF.